The clone carrying this TCR beta chain was seen once. TCRdb's table, derived via immunoSEQ multiplex PCR, lists solely in-frame clones and lacks some. The sample lists about 150,000 clones, roughly 80% occurring once. Germline values: CDR1 WNHNN, CDR2 SYGVQD (reference sequence). The V end lost 4 bases, the J end lost 1 base, and 7 bases lay between the germline ends. This CDR3 comprises 13 residues. The data derive from a study of blood T cell repertoires in COVID-19. The sequence was obtained from a woman aged 60 to 75 with acute or convalescent COVID-19. The chain links TRBV10-1 to TRBJ1-1; D is unresolved. The specimen was peripheral blood. The CDR3 sequence is CASSVTQNTEAFF. The CDR3 coding sequence is TGCGCCAGCAGTGTCACACAGAACACTGAAGCTTTCTTT.